Given below is one TCR beta chain in context. Its antigen is still unknown. The sample holds no much larger clone one base away, and base qualities are not on file. TCRbeta CDR3 regions were amplified from genomic DNA by means of the immunoSEQ Assay, a bias-controlled multiplex PCR. In the authors' own workflow: Nucleated cell counts per sample were estimated from amplification of reference gene primers within the assay. To quantify the absolute abundance of each unique TCRbeta CDR3 rearrangement, sequence reads were collapsed and filtered. For each sample, productive Simpson clonality was calculated by taking the square root of Simpson's diversity index across productive rearrangements. TCRdb took over this immuneACCESS table, retaining in-frame rearrangements with V and J assigned. Such tables are incomplete; in checked studies, under half of the missing clones stem from an unresolved V gene, and the remainder is unexplained. Clone size and the V and J calls come from that table; the DNA yielded D and trimming. The sample contains 150,000 to 200,000 clones, 80% to 90% of them found a single time. The ten biggest clones cover approximately 2% of the sample.

This sample stems from a study of blood T cell repertoires in COVID-19 (dated by TCRdb to about 2020). Describing the broader study: Samples from collaborators originated in the United States, Italy and Spain and spanned both the acute and convalescent phases of COVID-19. Where available, HLA class I and class II types were obtained from metadata supplied by the sample provider rather than from assay-based typing. The repertoires were released in a freely available public database meant as a resource for research on the immune response to SARS-CoV-2. Samples were obtained from the ongoing ImmuneRACE study (first 160 participants) and from approximately 1,200 subjects provided by 6 global collaborators. The prospective study material was composed of cDNA or gDNA derived from T cells, B-cell-depleted T cells, or PBMCs. The sample metadata nearly always contained a de-identified subject ID, COVID-19 status, age in years and sex. Deeply sampled blood TCRbeta repertoires from subjects exposed to, actively infected with, or recovered from COVID-19 were included in the dataset.

Here V drops 2 bases and J drops 13 bases, and the junction holds 11 bases not matched to any gene. The cysteine opens and the phenylalanine closes a CDR3 of 13 amino acids. Just the 39-base CDR3 DNA is kept, in frame starting at base 1. Per the germline V gene, SGHDT is the CDR1 and YYEEEE is the CDR2. Samples from volunteer blood donors who had recovered from COVID-19 were contributed by a second Seattle source. The collaborating institutions used their own protocols to collect whole blood in K2EDTA tubes. For TCRbeta analysis, collaborators shipped samples as frozen whole blood, isolated PBMCs, or DNA extracted from either of those sample types. Here is what the overall study found, with its caveats: The amount of clinical and demographic metadata varied by source and participant and was provided uncurated.

The chain is assembled from TRBV5-6 and TRBJ1-2; 7 bases in the junction line up with TRBD1. The sequenced material came from peripheral blood. This clonotype was obtained from a man younger than 35 who had recovered from COVID-19. The CDR3 sequence is CASSLTGQTSPTF. The sequenced DNA: TGTGCCAGCAGCTTAACGGGACAGACAAGTCCCACCTTC.